A single sample is the source of the 21 T cell receptor beta chains below, sequenced in a study of identical twins. TCRdb ran MiXCR on the 5' RACE reads and lists one entry per CDR3 protein. The sample holds some 460,000 distinct CDR3 sequences; approximately 15% are singletons and the top ten take around 0.48%. The sample was also linked to a second study, of yellow fever vaccine responses in identical twins.

Material: CD4+ T cells sorted from blood. The receptor source for this set is a young woman in good health.

This clonotype showed up just a few times. CDR3 sequence (DNA): TGTGCCACTTCGACCAGCGGGAGAGCTTACTACGAGCAGTACTTC. This codes for CATSTSGRAYYEQYF. This chain uses TRBV12-3 or TRBV12-4 with TRBJ2-7; TRBD2 matches at 8 bases. V was pared by 10 bases and J by 3 bases, with 14 bases of the junction left unmatched. The CDR3 has 15 amino acids.

CDR3 sequence reads: CASSPPQRGLYNEQFF. CDR3 DNA: TGTGCCAGCTCACCACCGCAGCGGGGTCTCTACAATGAGCAGTTCTTC. The chain is built from TRBV18 and TRBJ2-1; TRBD2 matches at 7 bases. The CDR3 consists of 16 residues. After removal of 0 bases from V and 3 bases from J, the junction contained 5 bases not matched to a gene. Germline V gives CDR1 KGHSH, CDR2 LQKENI.

The chain combines TRBV7-2 with TRBJ2-5; 8 positions agree with TRBD2. The CDR3 runs to 17 residues. Per germline, CDR1 SGHTA and CDR2 FQGNSA. V dropped 2 bases and J dropped 1; count of bases not matched to a gene: 9. This CDR3 is CASSLPGLAAGQETQYF. The CDR3 bases are TGTGCCAGCAGCTTACCCGGACTAGCCGCGGGCCAAGAGACCCAGTACTTC.

This clonotype was recorded many times. The chain combines TRBV29-1 with TRBJ2-7; D perhaps matches TRBD2 (6 bases). CDR1 and CDR2 (germline): SQVTM, ANQGSEA. The CDR3 consists of 12 residues. Trimming stripped 6 bases from V and 1 base from J, with 10 bases between. CDR3 loop: CSVQRGSYEQYF. The CDR3 bases are TGCAGCGTGCAACGGGGGTCCTACGAGCAGTACTTC.

This clonotype was picked up a small number of times. V usage is TRBV12-3 or TRBV12-4 and J usage is TRBJ2-2; possible D gene TRBD1, 5 bases. V lost 2 bases and J lost 4, with 11 bases in between. CDR3 size: 15 residues. The CDR3 DNA reads TGTGCCAGCAGTTTATTAGGGGCTTCCACCGGGGAGCTGTTTTTT. Protein sequence: CASSLLGASTGELFF.

This clonotype was seen only a few times. The V gene is TRBV29-1, the J gene TRBJ2-2; the D is unclear. V was cut by 4 bases and J by 4 bases, with 7 bases left in between. CDR1 and CDR2 from the germline V gene are SQVTM and ANQGSEA. This CDR3 contains 12 residues. CDR3 sequence: CSVGMATGELFF. The CDR3 region has the DNA TGCAGCGTTGGGATGGCCACCGGGGAGCTGTTTTTT.

This chain links TRBV20-1 with TRBJ2-5; no definite D call. The CDR3 totals 11 residues. Trimming removed 3 bases from V and 7 bases from J, with 9 bases in between. The germline V gene has CDR1 DFQATT and CDR2 SNEGSKA (reference sequence). CDR3: CSARSLGTQYF. As DNA, the CDR3 is TGCAGTGCTAGGTCTCTGGGGACCCAGTACTTC.

The chain has TRBV12-3 or TRBV12-4 and TRBJ2-7, with D perhaps TRBD1 (6 bases). The CDR3 runs 14 residues. The V end lost 6 bases, the J end lost 1 base, and 13 bases lay between the germline ends. CDR3 loop: CASSSDRISYEQYF. The CDR3, as DNA: TGTGCCAGCAGCTCCGACAGGATTTCCTACGAGCAGTACTTC.

This clonotype occurred a few times. This chain joins TRBV21-1 and TRBJ2-3; the DNA was not compared with TRBD2, the D call given in the table. TRBV21-1 is shown as a pseudogene. The CDR3 sequence is 15 residues long. The CDR3 DNA sequence: TGTGCCAGCAGCAGTAGCGGGAGGGCCCCAGATACGCAGTATTTT. Its translation is CASSSSGRAPDTQYF.

This CDR3 reads CASSHIQGGSGNTIYF. In nucleotides, the CDR3 is TGCGCCAGCAGCCACATACAGGGAGGGAGTGGAAACACCATATATTTT. This chain connects TRBV4-1 to TRBJ1-3, with D maybe TRBD1 (6 bases). The CDR3 length is 16 residues. The V end was cut by 3 bases, the J end by 3 bases, with 15 bases between. Looked up from germline, CDR1 is MGHRA and CDR2 is YSYEKL.

The rearrangement uses TRBV3-1 and TRBJ2-7, with TRBD1 matching over 8 bases. This CDR3 spans 16 amino acids. Per germline, CDR1 LGHDT and CDR2 YNNKEL (reference sequence). V dropped 3 bases and J dropped 3; count of bases not matched to a gene: 10. The CDR3 DNA reads TGTGCCAGCAGCCAGGCCTACAGGGGGAGGTTCTACGAGCAGTACTTC. It is translated as CASSQAYRGRFYEQYF.

This clonotype was found once. The chain carries TRBV20-1 and TRBJ2-5; D is unresolved. CDR3 size: 13 residues. The V gene's germline CDR1 is DFQATT and CDR2 SNEGSKA (reference sequence). Trimming took 6 bases from V and 2 from J, leaving 13 bases between them. CDR3: CSAPRHAQETQYF. CDR3 in DNA: TGCAGTGCCCCGAGACACGCACAAGAGACCCAGTACTTC.

V is TRBV28 and J is TRBJ2-4; 7 positions match TRBD2. This CDR3 region has 17 residues. Unmatched junction bases numbered 7, after V lost 2 bases and J lost 0 bases. Germline CDR1 is MDHEN and CDR2 is SYDVKM. The CDR3 DNA follows: TGTGCCAGCAGTTTAAATCTAGCGGAACTAGCCAAAAACATTCAGTACTTC. This encodes CASSLNLAELAKNIQYF. Filled out from reference TRBV28 and TRBJ2-4, the complete variable domain reads DVKVTQSSRYLVKRTGEKVFLECVQDMDHENMFWYRQDPGLGLRLIYFSYDVKMKEKGDIPEGYSVSREKKERFSLILESASTNQTSMYLCASSLNLAELAKNIQYFGAGTRLSVL.

The chain combines TRBV24-1 with TRBJ2-2, with TRBD1 matching 7 bases. J gave up 4 bases and V 8 bases, and 12 bases lay outside the gene matches. Germline loops: CDR1 KGHDR, CDR2 SFDVKD. CDR3 size: 16 residues. CDR3 in amino acids: CATIYRGLNLTGELFF. DNA of the CDR3: TGTGCCACCATATACAGGGGCCTGAACCTCACCGGGGAGCTGTTTTTT.

This clonotype was found a few times. This chain joins TRBV5-5 and TRBJ2-3; 8 nucleotides align to TRBD2. The CDR3 sequence is 16 residues long. Trimming took 0 bases from V and 4 from J; bases not matched to a gene: 7. Germline CDR1 is SGHKS and CDR2 is YYEKEE (reference sequence). The DNA for the CDR3 is TGTGCCAGCAGCTTGGCGGCTAGCGGGCGATCAGATACGCAGTATTTT. Translated, it gives CASSLAASGRSDTQYF.

This clonotype came up a few times. The rearrangement joins TRBV28 to TRBJ2-4, with 10 bases matching TRBD1. With V trimmed by 1 base and J by 1 base, 1 base remained unmatched. This CDR3 has 16 amino acids. Germline V gives CDR1 MDHEN, CDR2 SYDVKM. CDR3 bases: TGTGCCAGCAGTTTATTGGGACAGGGGGCCAAAAACATTCAGTACTTC. Encoded protein: CASSLLGQGAKNIQYF.

The rearrangement joins TRBV3-1 to TRBJ2-2, with D maybe TRBD2 (6 bases). The CDR3 is 13 residues long. Germline V gene data show CDR1 as LGHDT and CDR2 as YNNKEL (reference sequence). Trimming left V 4 bases short and J 6 bases short, with 9 bases between. CDR3 nucleotides: TGTGCCAGCAGCCGGGGGGTACCCGGGGAGCTGTTTTTT. Encoded protein: CASSRGVPGELFF.

At least ten counts were recorded for this clonotype. The V and J genes are TRBV12-3 or TRBV12-4 and TRBJ2-7; 11 nucleotides match TRBD1. V lost 5 bases and J lost 7; bases outside the gene matches: 10. The CDR3 covers 15 residues. DNA of the CDR3: TGTGCCAGCAGTGGGGCCGGACAGGGGGCGTATGAGCAGTACTTC. Translation: CASSGAGQGAYEQYF.

The chain combines TRBV15 with TRBJ2-1; a possible D gene is TRBD2 (7 bases). Trimming removed 5 bases from V and 0 bases from J, with 8 bases in between. The CDR3 runs to 14 residues. From germline, CDR1 is LNHNV and CDR2 YYDKDF (reference sequence). CDR3 nucleotide sequence: TGTGCCACCAGCGGGGGGGCCTCCTACAATGAGCAGTTCTTC. It yields the protein CATSGGASYNEQFF.

This chain links TRBV5-1 with TRBJ2-2; TRBD1 is a possible D gene (6 bases). Germline CDR1 SGHRS, CDR2 YFSETQ. The CDR3 contains 15 residues. Trimming left V 2 bases short and J 3 bases short, with 11 bases between. The CDR3 DNA is TGCGCCAGCAGCTTACTACAGGGTCACACCGGGGAGCTGTTTTTT. Protein: CASSLLQGHTGELFF.

Ten or more counts support this clonotype. Written as DNA, the CDR3 is TGTGCCAGCTTGGGACCGCGTGACACCGGGGAGCTGTTTTTT. Its translation: CASLGPRDTGELFF. This chain uses TRBV6-1 with TRBJ2-2; D possibly uses TRBD1 or TRBD2 (5 bases each). This CDR3 has 14 amino acids. CDR1 and CDR2 from the germline V gene are MNHNS and SASEGT. Deletions cut 8 bases from V and 3 bases from J, with 13 bases between.